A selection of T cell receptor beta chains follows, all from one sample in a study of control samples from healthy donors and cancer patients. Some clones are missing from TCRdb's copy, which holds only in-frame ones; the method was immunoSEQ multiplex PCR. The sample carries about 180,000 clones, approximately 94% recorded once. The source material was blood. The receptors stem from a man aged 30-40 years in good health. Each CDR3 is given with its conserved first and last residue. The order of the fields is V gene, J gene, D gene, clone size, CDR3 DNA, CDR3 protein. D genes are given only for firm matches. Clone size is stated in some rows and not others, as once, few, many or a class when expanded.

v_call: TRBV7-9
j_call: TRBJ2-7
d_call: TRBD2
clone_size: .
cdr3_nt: TGTGCCAGCAGCACCCTAGGGAGGGCTTTCGAGCAGTACTTC
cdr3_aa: CASSTLGRAFEQYF

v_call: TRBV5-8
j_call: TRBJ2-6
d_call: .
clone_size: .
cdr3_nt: TGTGCCAGCAGCTTGTACGTTTCCGGGGCCAACGTCCTGACTTTC
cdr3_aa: CASSLYVSGANVLTF

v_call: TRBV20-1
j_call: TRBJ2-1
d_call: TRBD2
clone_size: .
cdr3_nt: TGCAGTGCTAGTTTAGCGGGGTACAATGAGCAGTTCTTC
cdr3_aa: CSASLAGYNEQFF

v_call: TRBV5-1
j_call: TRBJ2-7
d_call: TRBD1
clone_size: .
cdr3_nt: TGCGCCAGCAGCCGACAGGGGGAGGGCTACGAGCAGTACTTC
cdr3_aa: CASSRQGEGYEQYF

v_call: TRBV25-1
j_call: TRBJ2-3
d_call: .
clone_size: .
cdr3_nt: TGTGCCAGCCCATCTGTTTGCGGAGCTAGCACAGATACGCAGTATTTT
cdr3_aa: CASPSVCGASTDTQYF

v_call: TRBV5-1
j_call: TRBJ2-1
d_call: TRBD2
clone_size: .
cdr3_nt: TGCGCCAGCAGCTTTCGACAGGCTAGCGGGTACAATGAGCAGTTCTTC
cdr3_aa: CASSFRQASGYNEQFF

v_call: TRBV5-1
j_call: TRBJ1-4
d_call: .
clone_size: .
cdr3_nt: TGCGCCAGCAGCGCCTTTGAGGGGGAAAAACTGTTTTTT
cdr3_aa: CASSAFEGEKLFF

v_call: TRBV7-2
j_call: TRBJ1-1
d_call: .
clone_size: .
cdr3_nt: TGTGCCAGCAGCTTAGGGCAGCACCTTATGAACACTGAAGCTTTCTTT
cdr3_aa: CASSLGQHLMNTEAFF

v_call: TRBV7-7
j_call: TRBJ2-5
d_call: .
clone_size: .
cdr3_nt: TGTGCCAGCAGCTCTCGAAGGGGTGAGACCCAGTACTTC
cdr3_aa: CASSSRRGETQYF

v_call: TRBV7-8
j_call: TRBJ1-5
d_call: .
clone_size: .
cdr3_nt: TGTGCCAGCAGCTTAGCCACCGTAGGGGCCAATCAGCCCCAGCATTTT
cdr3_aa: CASSLATVGANQPQHF

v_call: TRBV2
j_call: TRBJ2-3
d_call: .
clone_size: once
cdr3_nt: TGTGCCACCTCGATAGGGGCGGGAACCACAGATACGCAGTATTTT
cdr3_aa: CATSIGAGTTDTQYF

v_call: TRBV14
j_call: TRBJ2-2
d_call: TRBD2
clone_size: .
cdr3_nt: TGTGCCAGCAGCCAACCGGGACTAGCGGGAGAGACCGGGGAGCTGTTTTTT
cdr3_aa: CASSQPGLAGETGELFF

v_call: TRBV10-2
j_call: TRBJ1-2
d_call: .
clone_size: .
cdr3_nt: TGCGCCAGCAACCTCAGGGTAGGTACCTATGGCTACACCTTC
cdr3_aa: CASNLRVGTYGYTF

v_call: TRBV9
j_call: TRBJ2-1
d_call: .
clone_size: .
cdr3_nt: TGTGCCAGCAGCGTAGCGGACGGGTACAATGAGCAGTTCTTC
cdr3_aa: CASSVADGYNEQFF

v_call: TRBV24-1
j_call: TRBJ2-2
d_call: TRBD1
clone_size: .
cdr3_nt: TGTGCCACCAGTGATTCGTCGACAGGGGACACCGGGGAGCTGTTTTTT
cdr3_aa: CATSDSSTGDTGELFF

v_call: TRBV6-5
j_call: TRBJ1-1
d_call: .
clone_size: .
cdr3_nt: TGTGCCAGCAGTAACCCGACAGACACTGAAGCTTTCTTT
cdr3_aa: CASSNPTDTEAFF

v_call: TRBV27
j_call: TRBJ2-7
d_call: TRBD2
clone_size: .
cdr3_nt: TGTGCCAGCAGGGCGGGAGGGGGGTACGAGCAGTACTTC
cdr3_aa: CASRAGGGYEQYF

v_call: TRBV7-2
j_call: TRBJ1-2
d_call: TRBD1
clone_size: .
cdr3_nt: TGTGCCAGCAGCTGGGGACAGGGGGACTATGGCTACACCTTC
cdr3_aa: CASSWGQGDYGYTF

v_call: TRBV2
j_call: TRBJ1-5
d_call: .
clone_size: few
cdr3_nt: TGTGCCAGCAGTACCGGGACCGATAATCAGCCCCAGCATTTT
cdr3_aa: CASSTGTDNQPQHF

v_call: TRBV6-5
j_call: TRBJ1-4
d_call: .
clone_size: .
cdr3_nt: TGTGCCAGCAGCCAAAGGCCTTCGGAGGGTGAAAAACTGTTTTTT
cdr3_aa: CASSQRPSEGEKLFF

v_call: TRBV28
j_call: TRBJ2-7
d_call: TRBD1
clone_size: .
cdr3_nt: TGTGCCAGCGAGGGACAGGGATTTGGGGAGCAGTACTTC
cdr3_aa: CASEGQGFGEQYF

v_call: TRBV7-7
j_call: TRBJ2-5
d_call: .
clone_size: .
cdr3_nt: TGTGCCAGCAGCTTATACGGGTACCAAGAGACCCAGTACTTC
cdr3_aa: CASSLYGYQETQYF

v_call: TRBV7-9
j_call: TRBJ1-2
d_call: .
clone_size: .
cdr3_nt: TGTGCCAGCAGCCCTAGGGGGAGGGAAGGCAGGGGCGCAGGATACACCTTC
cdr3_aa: CASSPRGREGRGAGYTF

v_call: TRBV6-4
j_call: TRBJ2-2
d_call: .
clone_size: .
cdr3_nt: TGTGCCAGCAGTGGTTCCCCGGGGACCGGGGAGCTGTTTTTT
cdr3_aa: CASSGSPGTGELFF

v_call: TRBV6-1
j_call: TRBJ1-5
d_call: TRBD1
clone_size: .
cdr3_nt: TGTGCCAGCAGTAAAGGGACAGGGGATAGTAATCAGCCCCAGCATTTT
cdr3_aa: CASSKGTGDSNQPQHF

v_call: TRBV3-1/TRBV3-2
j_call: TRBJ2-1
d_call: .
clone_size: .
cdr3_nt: TGTGCCAGCAGCCAAGGGATCATGCCCGGCTACAATGAGCAGTTCTTC
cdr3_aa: CASSQGIMPGYNEQFF

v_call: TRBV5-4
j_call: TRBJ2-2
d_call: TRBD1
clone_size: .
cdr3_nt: TGTGCCAGCAGCTCAGGACAGGGGGCCAACACCGGGGAGCTGTTTTTT
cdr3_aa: CASSSGQGANTGELFF

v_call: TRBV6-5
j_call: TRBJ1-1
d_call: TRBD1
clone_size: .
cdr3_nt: TGTGCCAGCAGTTACCGGGACAGAGAAGCTTTCTTT
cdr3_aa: CASSYRDREAFF

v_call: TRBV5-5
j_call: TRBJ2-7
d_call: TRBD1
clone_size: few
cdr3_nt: TGTGCCAGCAGCTTGGTAAGGGGGCAGGACGAGCAGTACTTC
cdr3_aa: CASSLVRGQDEQYF

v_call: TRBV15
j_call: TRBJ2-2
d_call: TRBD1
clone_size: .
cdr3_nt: TGTGCCACCAGCAGAGAGGCAGGGGGCATCGGCGGGGAGCTGTTTTTT
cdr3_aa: CATSREAGGIGGELFF

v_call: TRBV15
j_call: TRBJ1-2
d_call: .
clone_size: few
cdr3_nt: TGTGCCACCAGCAGGGATAGACAGGCGCTGGGCTACACCTTC
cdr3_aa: CATSRDRQALGYTF

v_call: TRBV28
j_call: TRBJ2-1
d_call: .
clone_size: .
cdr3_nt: TGTGCCAGCAGCCTATCCCTAATTCAGTTCTTC
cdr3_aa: CASSLSLIQFF

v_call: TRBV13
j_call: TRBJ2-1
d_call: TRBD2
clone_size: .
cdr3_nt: TGTGCCAGCAGCCCAACTAGCGGGCCTTCCTACAATGAGCAGTTCTTC
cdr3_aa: CASSPTSGPSYNEQFF

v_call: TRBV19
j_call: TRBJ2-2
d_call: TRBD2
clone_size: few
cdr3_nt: TGTGCCAGTACTCGACTAGCGGGGGGTGGGGCCGGGGAGCTGTTTTTT
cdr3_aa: CASTRLAGGGAGELFF

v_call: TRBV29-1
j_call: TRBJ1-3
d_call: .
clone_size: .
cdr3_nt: TGCAGCGTCGCCGCGGATTACTCTGGAAACACCATATATTTT
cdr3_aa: CSVAADYSGNTIYF

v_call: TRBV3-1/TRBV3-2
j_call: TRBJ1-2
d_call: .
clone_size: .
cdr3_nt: TGTGCCAGCAGCCCCCGACTAGAGGGAGGCTATGGCTACACCTTC
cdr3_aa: CASSPRLEGGYGYTF

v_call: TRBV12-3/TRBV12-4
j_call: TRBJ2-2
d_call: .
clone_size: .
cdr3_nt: TGTGCCAGCAGTTTAGTACGAGGGGAGCTGTTTTTT
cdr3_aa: CASSLVRGELFF

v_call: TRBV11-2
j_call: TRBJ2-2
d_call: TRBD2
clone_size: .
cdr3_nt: TGTGCCAGCAGATCTACTAGCGGGAGTGGACGCGCCGGGGAGCTGTTTTTT
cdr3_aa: CASRSTSGSGRAGELFF

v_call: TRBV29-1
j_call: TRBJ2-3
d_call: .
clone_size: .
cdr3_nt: TGCAGCGCGAGACGTGATACGCAGTATTTT
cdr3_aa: CSARRDTQYF

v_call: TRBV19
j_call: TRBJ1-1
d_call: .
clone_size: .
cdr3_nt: TGTGCCAGTAGTATTGGGTACACTGAAGCTTTCTTT
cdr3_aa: CASSIGYTEAFF

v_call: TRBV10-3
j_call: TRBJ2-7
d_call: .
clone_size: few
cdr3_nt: TGTGCCATCAGTGAGTCAGGCAGCGGCCACGAGCAGTACTTC
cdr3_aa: CAISESGSGHEQYF

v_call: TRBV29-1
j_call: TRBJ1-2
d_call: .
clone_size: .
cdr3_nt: TGCAGCTCGAGGGCGGGCTGTGGCTACACCTTC
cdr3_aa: CSSRAGCGYTF

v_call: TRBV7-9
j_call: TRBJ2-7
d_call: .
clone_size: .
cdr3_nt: TGTGCCAGCAGCGAAGCGGTGACCTACGAGCAGTACTTC
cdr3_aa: CASSEAVTYEQYF